What follows are 14 T cell receptor beta chains derived from one specimen sequenced in a study of T cell responses to AZD1222 COVID-19 vaccine. Profiling relied on immunoSEQ multiplex PCR, and the TCRdb table lists in-frame clones only, not all of them. The sample records 90,000 or so clones, around 90% being singletons. The starting material was peripheral blood, obtained on day 0 of AZD1222 vaccination. The receptor set was obtained from an adult in good health.

The V and J genes are TRBV12-3 or TRBV12-4 and TRBJ1-6; D gene unclear. The CDR3 has 13 amino acids. Trimming pared 3 bases from V and 14 bases from J, leaving 14 bases between. The CDR3 loop reads CASSFGWAWTLHF. The CDR3 coding sequence is TGTGCCAGCAGTTTTGGGTGGGCCTGGACCCTCCACTTT.

The gene calls are TRBV19 and TRBJ1-3, with D unresolved. There are 12 residues in the CDR3. The ends were cut back, 6 bases at V and 4 bases at J, with 7 bases in the middle. Per the germline V gene, CDR1 is LNHDA and CDR2 is SQIVND (reference sequence). CDR3 DNA sequence: TGTGCCAGTAGGGAATCCGGAAACACCATATATTTT. Residues: CASRESGNTIYF.

V usage is TRBV2 and J usage is TRBJ1-1; D is possibly TRBD1 (5 bases). The CDR3 length is 12 residues. CDR1 SNHLY and CDR2 FYNNEI come from the germline V gene. V was cut by 6 bases and J by 10 bases, with 15 bases left in between. This CDR3 reads CASRALSQGAFF. CDR3 bases: TGTGCCAGCAGGGCCCTATCCCAGGGAGCTTTCTTT.

The chain recombines TRBV7-3 with TRBJ1-1; D gene uncertain. Germline values: CDR1 SGHTA, CDR2 FQGTGA. The CDR3 sequence is 14 residues long. The germline V and J ends were trimmed by 4 bases and 1 base, with 10 bases remaining between them. CDR3 DNA: TGTGCCAGCAGCTCATCCAACAAGAACACTGAAGCTTTCTTT. Its protein product is CASSSSNKNTEAFF.

This chain uses TRBV13 with TRBJ1-4; D gene uncertain. The germline V and J ends were trimmed by 1 base and 4 bases, with 16 bases remaining between them. Germline CDR1 PRHDT, CDR2 FYEKMQ (reference sequence). The CDR3 has 17 residues. CDR3 in DNA: TGTGCCAGCAGCTTAGCAGGTCATGGGGTCCTTAATGAAAAACTGTTTTTT. Residues: CASSLAGHGVLNEKLFF.

The genes are TRBV5-6 and TRBJ2-5; 13 nucleotides align to TRBD2. The CDR3 consists of 16 residues. Losses at the gene ends were 2 bases for V and 5 bases for J; bases not matched to a gene: 6. CDR1 and CDR2 (germline): SGHDT, YYEEEE. The CDR3 nucleotides are TGTGCCAGCAGCTTCGGACTAGCGGGAGTAGGGGAGACCCAGTACTTC. Its translation is CASSFGLAGVGETQYF.

This chain links TRBV7-8 with TRBJ1-1; D is uncertain. The CDR3 extends over 13 amino acids. The V end lost 5 bases, the J end lost 2 bases, and 9 bases lay between the germline ends. The germline CDR1 and CDR2 sequences are SGHVS and FQNEAQ. CDR3 sequence reads: CASSLSRNTEAFF. The CDR3 bases are TGTGCCAGCAGCCTAAGTAGAAACACTGAAGCTTTCTTT. Looking up the rest from reference TRBV7-8 and TRBJ1-1 gives the full variable domain: GAGVSQSPRYKVAKRGQDVALRCDPISGHVSLFWYQQALGQGPEFLTYFQNEAQLDKSGLPSDRFFAERPEGSVSTLKIQRTQQEDSAVYLCASSLSRNTEAFFGQGTRLTVV.

The gene calls are TRBV2 and TRBJ1-1, with D perhaps TRBD1 (6 bases). V was cut by 2 bases and J by 6 bases, with 16 bases left in between. Germline CDR1 and CDR2: SNHLY and FYNNEI. The CDR3 loop spans 15 amino acids. The CDR3 region has the DNA TGTGCCAGCAGTGAATCGGGGGGACATTTCTCTGAAGCTTTCTTT. It specifies CASSESGGHFSEAFF. The full variable domain, with the rest looked up from reference TRBV2 and TRBJ1-1, is EPEVTQTPSHQVTQMGQEVILRCVPISNHLYFYWYRQILGQKVEFLVSFYNNEISEKSEIFDDQFSVERPDGSNFTLKIRSTKLEDSAMYFCASSESGGHFSEAFFGQGTRLTVV.

The J gene is TRBJ1-2, the V gene TRBV6-6; no reliable D call. Trimming removed 2 bases from V and 4 bases from J, with 11 bases in between. This CDR3 comprises 14 residues. CDR1 and CDR2 (germline): MNHNY, SVGAGI (reference sequence). This chain's CDR3 is CASSYGVISYGYTF. The CDR3 nucleotides are TGTGCCAGCAGTTACGGGGTAATATCCTATGGCTACACCTTC.

This chain links TRBV12-3 or TRBV12-4 with TRBJ1-2; D might be TRBD1 (5 bases). Trimming took 7 bases from V and 9 from J, leaving 12 bases between them. The CDR3 length is 11 residues. The CDR3 DNA sequence: TGTGCCAGCAAAACAGGTGTTAGCTACACCTTC. It codes for CASKTGVSYTF.

This sequence joins TRBV19 and TRBJ2-4, with 8 bases aligning to TRBD1. The V segment lost 3 bases and the J segment 0 bases; nucleotides outside the gene matches: 7. CDR3 size: 17 residues. The V gene's germline CDR1 is LNHDA and CDR2 SQIVND (reference sequence). The CDR3 DNA reads as TGTGCCAGTAGTATCTCGGCAGGGGGCGAAGCCAAAAACATTCAGTACTTC. Translated, it gives CASSISAGGEAKNIQYF.

The chain joins TRBV9 to TRBJ2-2, with TRBD2 matching 15 bases. With V trimmed by 4 bases and J by 5 bases, 12 bases remained unmatched. The CDR3 consists of 19 residues. In germline, CDR1 is SGDLS, CDR2 YYNGEE. CDR3 sequence reads: CASSLRGLAGGPRTGELFF. CDR3 bases: TGTGCCAGCAGCCTGAGGGGACTAGCGGGGGGTCCTAGGACCGGGGAGCTGTTTTTT. The variable domain in full, completed from reference TRBV9 and TRBJ2-2, reads DSGVTQTPKHLITATGQRVTLRCSPRSGDLSVYWYQQSLDQGLQFLIQYYNGEERAKGNILERFSAQQFPDLHSELNLSSLELGDSALYFCASSLRGLAGGPRTGELFFGEGSRLTVL.

CDR3 sequence: CASSLFAGTDTEAFF. As DNA, the CDR3 is TGCGCCAGCAGCTTGTTTGCGGGGACCGACACTGAAGCTTTCTTT. The chain employs TRBV5-1 and TRBJ1-1, with D possibly TRBD1 on 5 matching bases. The CDR3 extends over 15 amino acids. With 1 base removed from V and 3 bases from J, the gap between germline ends came to 13 bases. CDR1 and CDR2 (germline): SGHRS, YFSETQ. The full variable domain, in which reference TRBV5-1 and TRBJ1-1 provide the parts outside the CDR3, is KAGVTQTPRYLIKTRGQQVTLSCSPISGHRSVSWYQQTPGQGLQFLFEYFSETQRNKGNFPGRFSGRQFSNSRSEMNVSTLELGDSALYLCASSLFAGTDTEAFFGQGTRLTVV.

CDR3 region: CAWTPAGKGGAFF. In DNA, the CDR3 is TGTGCCTGGACTCCGGCCGGGAAGGGAGGGGCTTTCTTT. The chain carries TRBV30 and TRBJ1-1; no definite D call. The germline CDR1 and CDR2 sequences are GTSNPN and SVGIG (reference sequence). This CDR3 has 13 amino acids. Trimming cost V 4 bases and J 11 bases, with 20 bases left between them.